The 25 T cell receptor beta chains listed next were all sequenced from one sample in a study of cytomegalovirus exposure and HLA in healthy donors. The PCR contained 60 Vbeta and 13 Jbeta primers. Measured with immunoSEQ multiplex PCR; TCRdb has only the in-frame clones, and not every one. The repertoire holds over 95,000 clones, 74% seen once, with approximately 2% in the top ten. Material: PBMCs. These TCRs come from a human donor in good health.

The V call is TRBV29-1, the J call TRBJ2-7; TRBD2 might be the D (5 bases). The CDR3 is 13 amino acids. The V gene lost 4 bases and the J gene lost 2 bases, with 12 bases spanning the gap. CDR1 and CDR2 from the germline V gene are SQVTM and ANQGSEA. The CDR3 DNA sequence: TGCAGCGTTGTTTTACAGACTACCTACGAGCAGTACTTC. This translates into CSVVLQTTYEQYF.

This clone was seen just once. V and J are TRBV5-5 and TRBJ2-6, with 9 bases identical to TRBD2. Germline values: CDR1 SGHKS, CDR2 YYEKEE (reference sequence). There are 18 residues in the CDR3. With 4 bases clipped from V and 0 bases from J, the junction kept 8 bases outside the gene matches. In DNA form, the CDR3 reads TGTGCCAGCAGCCATGAGCTAGCGGGGATCTCTGGGGCCAACGTCCTGACTTTC. It encodes CASSHELAGISGANVLTF.

The chain carries TRBV15 and TRBJ1-6; D remains ambiguous. V dropped 5 bases and J dropped 9 bases, with 14 bases sitting between them. Germline V gene data show CDR1 as LNHNV and CDR2 as YYDKDF (reference sequence). The CDR3 loop spans 14 amino acids. The CDR3 region has the DNA TGTGCCACCAGCCACCGGACCGAGGGTTCACCCCTCCACTTT. The encoded protein is CATSHRTEGSPLHF.

Here the CDR3 DNA reads TGTGCCAGCAGCTTAGATGGGACAAGCACCACCTACGAGCAGTACTTC. Its translation: CASSLDGTSTTYEQYF. The rearrangement joins TRBV11-2 to TRBJ2-7; maybe TRBD1 (6 bases). The CDR3 length is 16 residues. Trimming left V 0 bases short and J 2 bases short, with 14 bases between. CDR1 is SGHAT and CDR2 is FQNNGV in the germline V gene.

The chain recombines TRBV19 with TRBJ1-5; D is perhaps TRBD1 (5 bases). Germline CDR1 is LNHDA and CDR2 is SQIVND (reference sequence). Trimming removed 6 bases from V and 2 bases from J, with 26 bases in between. The CDR3 runs to 19 residues. The CDR3 DNA is TGTGCCAGTAGAATTATACTAGATCGACGGCCGGGGGGCAATCAGCCCCAGCATTTT. Protein sequence: CASRIILDRRPGGNQPQHF. Variable domain in full (rest from reference TRBV19 and TRBJ1-5): DGGITQSPKYLFRKEGQNVTLSCEQNLNHDAMYWYRQDPGQGLRLIYYSQIVNDFQKGDIAEGYSVSREKKESFPLTVTSAQKNPTAFYLCASRIILDRRPGGNQPQHFGDGTRLSIL.

This rearrangement joins TRBV11-1 to TRBJ1-1; TRBD1 might be the D (6 bases). V lost 4 bases to trimming and J lost 0 bases, with 18 bases between them. Germline loops: CDR1 SGHAT, CDR2 FQDESV (reference sequence). The CDR3 totals 17 residues. As DNA, the CDR3 is TGTGCCAGCAGCTGGGGCGACAGGAAGGTTATGAACACTGAAGCTTTCTTT. Residues: CASSWGDRKVMNTEAFF.

The chain couples TRBV10-2 to TRBJ2-5, with a weak D call TRBD2 (7 bases). This CDR3 comprises 14 residues. V was shortened by 7 bases and J by 3 bases, with 15 bases between the two germline ends. CDR1 is WSHSY, CDR2 SAAADI, per germline. CDR3 nucleotides: TGCGCCAGCAAGGGAGGAGGGGGGGAAGAGACCCAGTACTTC. Translated: CASKGGGGEETQYF.

This clone has more than one count but fewer than ten. The genes are TRBV7-2 and TRBJ2-3, with D possibly matching TRBD2 (5 bases). V lost 3 bases to trimming and J lost 0 bases, with 10 bases between them. Germline V gives CDR1 SGHTA, CDR2 FQGNSA. This CDR3 contains 15 residues. The CDR3 loop reads CASSFSAHSTDTQYF. The CDR3 DNA reads as TGTGCCAGCAGCTTTAGCGCCCATAGCACAGATACGCAGTATTTT.

This chain uses TRBV4-1 with TRBJ2-2; 9 positions agree with TRBD1. The germline CDR1 and CDR2 sequences are MGHRA and YSYEKL. The length of the CDR3 is 15 residues. Losses at the gene ends were 6 bases for V and 4 bases for J; bases not matched to a gene: 6. The CDR3 coding sequence is TGCGCCAGCAGACCCGGGACAGGGATCACCGGGGAGCTGTTTTTT. It codes for CASRPGTGITGELFF.

The chain couples TRBV6-5 to TRBJ1-5; D not resolved. CDR1 is MNHEY and CDR2 is SVGAGI in the germline V gene. V lost 0 bases, J lost 6 bases, and 6 bases lay in between. The CDR3 is made up of 13 amino acids. The CDR3 bases are TGTGCCAGCAGTTACTCGAGCGGTCAGCCCCAGCATTTT. Translated, it gives CASSYSSGQPQHF.

This chain joins TRBV6-1 and TRBJ2-2; 7 positions agree with TRBD1. This CDR3 is 13 amino acids long. The germline CDR1 and CDR2 sequences are MNHNS and SASEGT. V lost 6 bases to trimming and J lost 6 bases; unmatched junction nucleotides: 4. The CDR3 spells CASRATGSGELFF. In DNA form, the CDR3 reads TGTGCCAGCAGAGCGACAGGGTCCGGGGAGCTGTTTTTT.

This clone has a single count. V is TRBV11-2 and J is TRBJ1-2; a possible D gene is TRBD1 (5 bases). Trimming shortened V by 2 bases and J by 8 bases, and 9 bases separated the two germline ends. Per the germline V gene, CDR1 is SGHAT and CDR2 is FQNNGV. There are 12 residues in the CDR3. The CDR3, as DNA: TGTGCCAGCAGCTTACAGGGAAGAGGCTACACCTTC. Its protein product is CASSLQGRGYTF.

This clone came up a few times. This chain uses TRBV6-4 with TRBJ2-2; 9 nucleotides match TRBD2. Germline CDR1 and CDR2: MRHNA and SNTAGT. V shed 0 bases and J 2 bases; nucleotides not matched to a gene: 16. The CDR3 spans 21 residues. The DNA for the CDR3 is TGTGCCAGCAGTGACTCGACGGTGTTAGTAGCGGGAGAAGGAAACACCGGGGAGCTGTTTTTT. This sequence encodes CASSDSTVLVAGEGNTGELFF.

A note on this clone: The germline gene is not matched at one end of the junction; a read error may be the cause. The chain recombines TRBV6-5 with TRBJ1-2; D not resolved. This CDR3 has 14 amino acids. The V gene's germline CDR1 is MNHEY and CDR2 SVGAGI. The CDR3 DNA sequence: TGTGCCAGCAGCGATCGGGGAGGCTCCCTATTGGTGGCCTTC. Protein sequence: CASSDRGGSLLVAF.

V and J are TRBV4-2 and TRBJ1-5, with unresolved D. Trimming cost V 0 bases and J 6 bases, with 12 bases left between them. CDR3 length: 15 amino acids. Germline CDR1 reads LGHNA; CDR2 reads YNFKEQ. The CDR3 nucleotides read TGTGCCAGCAGCCAAGAGGGAGGTTGGAGTCAGCCCCAGCATTTT. Encoded protein: CASSQEGGWSQPQHF.

V and J are TRBV5-4 and TRBJ1-2; the match to TRBD1 covers 7 bases. Germline-derived CDR1 and CDR2 are SGHNT and YYREEE (reference sequence). The trim removed 1 base at V and 4 bases at J, leaving 7 bases unmatched. CDR3 length: 15 residues. CDR3 bases: TGTGCCAGCAGCTTGCCCGACAGGGTAGGCTATGGCTACACCTTC. It translates to CASSLPDRVGYGYTF.

This clone was found once. This chain connects TRBV6-5 to TRBJ2-6, with D possibly being TRBD2 (6 bases). Germline CDR1 is MNHEY and CDR2 is SVGAGI. The CDR3 consists of 15 residues. Deletions cut 2 bases from V and 2 bases from J, with 7 bases between. The CDR3 is CASSYRLAGANVLTF. CDR3 DNA sequence: TGTGCCAGCAGTTACAGACTAGCTGGGGCCAACGTCCTGACTTTC.

The chain recombines TRBV28 with TRBJ2-1; TRBD2 is a possible D gene (5 bases). V lost 9 bases and J lost 6, with 15 bases in between. Per the germline V gene, CDR1 is MDHEN and CDR2 is SYDVKM. The CDR3 is 13 residues long. The CDR3 spells CASPKKGSNEQFF. In nucleotides, the CDR3 is TGTGCCAGTCCCAAAAAAGGGAGCAATGAGCAGTTCTTC.

The chain combines TRBV5-6 with TRBJ2-1; 9 positions agree with TRBD2. Germline V gene data show CDR1 as SGHDT and CDR2 as YYEEEE. CDR3 length equals 16 residues. J lost 4 bases, V lost 0 bases, and 5 bases had no gene match. The CDR3 here is CASSLDLAGAYNEQFF. CDR3 sequence (DNA): TGTGCCAGCAGCTTGGACTTAGCGGGGGCTTACAATGAGCAGTTCTTC.

This chain links TRBV4-2 with TRBJ2-1; 10 nucleotides agree with TRBD2. V shed 0 bases, J shed 4 bases, and the junction held 12 bases outside the gene matches. CDR3 length: 19 residues. CDR1 is LGHNA and CDR2 is YNFKEQ in the germline V gene. The chain's CDR3 is CASSQEGLAVLSGYNEQFF. Here the CDR3 DNA reads TGTGCCAGCAGCCAAGAAGGACTAGCGGTACTGTCAGGGTACAATGAGCAGTTCTTC.

The gene calls are TRBV5-1 and TRBJ2-2; 8 nucleotides line up with TRBD1. The V and J ends lost 3 bases and 7 bases, in that order; junction bases with no gene match: 11. The CDR3 extends over 16 amino acids. Germline assignment: CDR1 SGHRS and CDR2 YFSETQ. The CDR3: CASSSLATGGVGELFF. The CDR3 bases are TGCGCCAGCAGCTCTTTGGCCACAGGGGGTGTCGGGGAGCTGTTTTTT.

This clone was seen a single time. The CDR3 reads CASSQETVNGNTEAFF. In DNA, the CDR3 is TGTGCCAGCAGCCAAGAGACAGTCAACGGGAACACTGAAGCTTTCTTT. The chain combines TRBV4-2 with TRBJ1-1; D is perhaps TRBD1 (5 bases). V lost 0 bases and J 1 base, leaving 12 bases between the germline ends. The CDR3 extends over 16 amino acids. From germline, CDR1 is LGHNA and CDR2 YNFKEQ.

The chain uses TRBV2 and TRBJ1-5; 7 nucleotides align to TRBD1. The V gene's germline CDR1 is SNHLY and CDR2 FYNNEI. CDR3 length: 15 residues. V was clipped by 7 bases and J by 0 bases; unmatched bases: 6. Written as DNA, the CDR3 is TGTGCCAGCAAAAAGACAGGGAATAGCAATCAGCCCCAGCATTTT. It translates to CASKKTGNSNQPQHF.

The rearrangement uses TRBV9 and TRBJ1-2; D remains ambiguous. Germline loops: CDR1 SGDLS, CDR2 YYNGEE. Deletions cut 0 bases from V and 7 bases from J, with 16 bases between. The CDR3 covers 15 residues. CDR3 nucleotide sequence: TGTGCCAGCAGCGTAGGTAAAGGGAGTTTGCGTGGCTACACCTTC. Translating it yields CASSVGKGSLRGYTF. Combining the CDR3 with reference TRBV9 and TRBJ1-2 gives the whole variable domain DSGVTQTPKHLITATGQRVTLRCSPRSGDLSVYWYQQSLDQGLQFLIQYYNGEERAKGNILERFSAQQFPDLHSELNLSSLELGDSALYFCASSVGKGSLRGYTFGSGTRLTVV.

This clone was seen a few times. The chain combines TRBV6-5 with TRBJ1-6, with D possibly being TRBD1 (6 bases). The CDR3 runs to 16 residues. The V end lost 0 bases, the J end lost 7 bases, and 13 bases lay between the germline ends. The germline gives CDR1 MNHEY, CDR2 SVGAGI. CDR3 protein: CASSYSTGTPNSPLHF. CDR3 DNA: TGTGCCAGCAGTTACTCGACCGGGACACCGAATTCACCCCTCCACTTT.